Below, 4 T cell receptor beta chains from the same sample are listed, as sequenced in a study of blood T cell repertoires in COVID-19 (dated by TCRdb to between 2020 and 2021). The library was prepared using the immunoSEQ multiplex PCR assay. TCRdb provides this immuneACCESS table in a form limited to in-frame rearrangements. Some clones are lacking; in checked studies, under half of them reflect an unresolved V gene, and why the rest are absent is not known. The sample has under 200,000 clones on record, around 80% of them singletons. The top ten clones comprise around 12% of the sample. Sequenced input: PBMCs or T cells enriched from blood (not recorded which). The source is a man between 50 and 59 years old who had recovered from COVID-19.

This clone has just one count. The genes are TRBV5-1 and TRBJ2-1; D possibly corresponds to TRBD2 (6 bases). Germline CDR1 is SGHRS and CDR2 is YFSETQ. Trimming cost V 6 bases and J 4 bases, with 14 bases left between them. The CDR3 runs to 14 residues. The CDR3 nucleotides are TGCGCCAGCAAGCGGGCCACAGAGTACAATGAGCAGTTCTTC. Its protein is CASKRATEYNEQFF.

V usage is TRBV5-1 and J usage is TRBJ1-5; no definite D call. CDR3 length equals 13 residues. Per germline, CDR1 SGHRS and CDR2 YFSETQ. Trimming cost V 0 bases and J 4 bases, with 5 bases left between them. In nucleotides, the CDR3 is TGCGCCAGCAGCTTGGATCCGAATCAGCCCCAGCATTTT. Residues: CASSLDPNQPQHF.

Written as DNA, the CDR3 is TGTGCCAGCAGCTTGGAAATGAACTCGGCCCAGCATTTT. It translates to CASSLEMNSAQHF. The chain employs TRBV5-8 and TRBJ1-5, with D unresolved. The CDR3 has 13 residues. The V gene lost 0 bases and the J gene lost 11 bases, with 12 bases spanning the gap. CDR1 and CDR2 from the germline V gene are SGHTS and YDEGEE.

The V call is TRBV4-1, the J call TRBJ2-7; a weak D match, TRBD2 (5 bases). Germline V CDR1 and CDR2: MGHRA, YSYEKL. V was clipped by 0 bases and J by 4 bases, with 13 bases between them. The length of the CDR3 is 15 residues. Here the CDR3 DNA reads TGCGCCAGCAGCCAAGAAGGGCCCGGAGGTTACGAGCAGTACTTC. Protein product: CASSQEGPGGYEQYF.